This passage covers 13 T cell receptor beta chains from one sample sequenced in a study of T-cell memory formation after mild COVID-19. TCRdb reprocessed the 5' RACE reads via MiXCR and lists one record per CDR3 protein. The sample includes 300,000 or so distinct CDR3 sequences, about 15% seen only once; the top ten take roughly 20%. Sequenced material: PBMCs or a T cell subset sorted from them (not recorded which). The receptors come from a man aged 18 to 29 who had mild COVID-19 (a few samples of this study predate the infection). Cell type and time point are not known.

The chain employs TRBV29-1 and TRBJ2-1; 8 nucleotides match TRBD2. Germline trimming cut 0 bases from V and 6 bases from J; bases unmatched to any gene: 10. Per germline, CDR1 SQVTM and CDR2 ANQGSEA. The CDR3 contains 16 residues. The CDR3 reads CSVEDSGVITGNEQFF. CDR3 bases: TGCAGCGTTGAAGATAGCGGGGTTATTACGGGCAATGAGCAGTTCTTC.

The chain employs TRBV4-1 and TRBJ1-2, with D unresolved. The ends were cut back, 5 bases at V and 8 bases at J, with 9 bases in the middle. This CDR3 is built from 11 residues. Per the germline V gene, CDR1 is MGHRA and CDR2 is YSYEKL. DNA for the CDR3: TGCGCCAGCAGCACAAGCATCGGCTACACCTTC. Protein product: CASSTSIGYTF.

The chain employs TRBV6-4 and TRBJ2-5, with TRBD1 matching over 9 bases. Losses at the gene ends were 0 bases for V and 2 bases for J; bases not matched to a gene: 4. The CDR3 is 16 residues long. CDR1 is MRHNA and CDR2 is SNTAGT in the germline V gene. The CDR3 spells CASSDSWDREQETQYF. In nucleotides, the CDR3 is TGTGCCAGCAGTGACTCCTGGGACAGGGAACAAGAGACCCAGTACTTC.

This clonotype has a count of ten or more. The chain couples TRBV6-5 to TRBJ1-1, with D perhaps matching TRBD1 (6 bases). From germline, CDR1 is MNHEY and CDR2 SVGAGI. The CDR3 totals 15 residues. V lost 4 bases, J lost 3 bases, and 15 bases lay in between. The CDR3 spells CASSSAGGLYTEAFF. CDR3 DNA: TGTGCCAGCAGTTCTGCGGGGGGCCTGTACACTGAAGCTTTCTTT.

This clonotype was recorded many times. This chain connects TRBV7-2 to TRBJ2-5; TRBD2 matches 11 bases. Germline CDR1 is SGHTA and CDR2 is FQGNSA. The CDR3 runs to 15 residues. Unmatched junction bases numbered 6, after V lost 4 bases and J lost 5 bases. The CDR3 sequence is CASSSFASGGETQYF. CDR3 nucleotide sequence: TGTGCCAGCAGCTCCTTTGCTAGCGGGGGGGAGACCCAGTACTTC. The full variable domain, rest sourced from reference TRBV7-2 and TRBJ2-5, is GAGVSQSPSNKVTEKGKDVELRCDPISGHTALYWYRQSLGQGLEFLIYFQGNSAPDKSGLPSDRFSAERTGGSVSTLTIQRTQQEDSAVYLCASSSFASGGETQYFGPGTRLLVL.

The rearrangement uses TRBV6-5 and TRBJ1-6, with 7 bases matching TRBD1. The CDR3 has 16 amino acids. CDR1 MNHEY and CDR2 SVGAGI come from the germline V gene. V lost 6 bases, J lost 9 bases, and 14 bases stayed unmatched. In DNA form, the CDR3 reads TGTGCCAGCAGCCTAATTCAGGCAGGGGGAAGTTCACCCCTCCACTTT. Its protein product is CASSLIQAGGSSPLHF.

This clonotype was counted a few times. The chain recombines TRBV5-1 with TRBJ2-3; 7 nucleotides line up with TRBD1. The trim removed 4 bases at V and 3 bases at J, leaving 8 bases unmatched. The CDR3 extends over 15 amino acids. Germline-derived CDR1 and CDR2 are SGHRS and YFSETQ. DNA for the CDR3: TGCGCCAGCAGCCTCGAGGGGGCCGGGACAGATACGCAGTATTTT. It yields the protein CASSLEGAGTDTQYF.

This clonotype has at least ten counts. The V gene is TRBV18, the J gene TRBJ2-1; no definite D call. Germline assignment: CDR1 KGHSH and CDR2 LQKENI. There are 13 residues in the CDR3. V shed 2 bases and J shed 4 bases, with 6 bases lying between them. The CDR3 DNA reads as TGTGCCAGCTCACCAATGGAGTACAATGAGCAGTTCTTC. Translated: CASSPMEYNEQFF.

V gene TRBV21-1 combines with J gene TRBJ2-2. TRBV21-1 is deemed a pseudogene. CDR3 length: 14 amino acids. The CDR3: CASSKVPNTGELFF. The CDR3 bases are TGTGCCAGCAGCAAAGTTCCGAACACCGGGGAGCTGTTTTTT.

This CDR3 is CATSRGSGGGETQYF. CDR3 sequence (DNA): TGTGCCACCAGCAGAGGTAGCGGGGGTGGTGAGACCCAGTACTTC. The genes are TRBV15 and TRBJ2-5; 9 bases align to TRBD2. The germline V gene encodes CDR1 LNHNV and CDR2 YYDKDF (reference sequence). This CDR3 region has 15 residues. V lost 1 base and J lost 5; bases outside the gene matches: 5.

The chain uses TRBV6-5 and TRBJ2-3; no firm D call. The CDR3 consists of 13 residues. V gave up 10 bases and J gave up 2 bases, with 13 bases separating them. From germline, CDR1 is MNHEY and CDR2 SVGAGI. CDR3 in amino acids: CATTDPPTDTQYF. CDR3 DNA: TGTGCCACCACGGACCCACCCACAGATACGCAGTATTTT.

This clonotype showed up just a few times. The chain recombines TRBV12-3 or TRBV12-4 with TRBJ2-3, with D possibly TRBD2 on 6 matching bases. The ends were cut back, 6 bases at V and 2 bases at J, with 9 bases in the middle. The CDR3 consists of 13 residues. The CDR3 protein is CASRSGSTDTQYF. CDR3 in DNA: TGTGCCAGCAGGAGCGGGTCCACAGATACGCAGTATTTT.

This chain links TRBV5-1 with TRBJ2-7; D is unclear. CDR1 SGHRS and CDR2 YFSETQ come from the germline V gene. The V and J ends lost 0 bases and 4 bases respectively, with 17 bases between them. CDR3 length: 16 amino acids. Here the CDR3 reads CASSLAEYGTRYEQYF. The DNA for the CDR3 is TGCGCCAGCAGCTTGGCCGAATATGGCACTCGGTACGAGCAGTACTTC.